The T cell receptor (beta chain) under discussion was sequenced for a study of Siglec-9 on CD8 T cells in melanoma. Study conclusions and caveats: An effector memory CD8+ T-cell subset seemingly accumulating in melanoma was reportedly marked and regulated by Siglec-9.

A word on this clone: Its matching antigen is unknown. The junction differs from germline at one of its ends, possibly a read error.

Clones were sequenced by immunoSEQ multiplex PCR, and TCRdb holds only the in-frame ones, with some missing. The data show 30,000 or so clones, with 80% seen just once and roughly 6.3% held by the top ten. Germline V CDR1 and CDR2: SGHDT, YYEEEE. CDR3 length equals 15 residues. This clonotype was obtained from a human donor in good health. The chain employs TRBV5-6 and TRBJ2-1, with a weak D call TRBD2 (5 bases). The sequencing sample was made of Siglec-9- CD8+ T cells sorted from blood. Here the CDR3 reads CASSLGASRYNEQLF. The CDR3 region has the DNA TGTGCCAGCAGCTTGGGGGCTAGCAGATACAATGAGCAGCTCTTC.